The 5 T cell receptor beta chains below come from one sample, sequenced in a study of T cells expressing NK-cell markers. No DNA is given; TCRdb re-called the 5' RACE reads and lists each CDR3 protein once. The record lists a few hundred thousand distinct CDR3 sequences, of which the ten most abundant hold around 5%. The specimen sequenced was blood T cells: a sorted CD56 or NKG2C T cell subset, CD4+ or CD8+ T cells, or bulk PBMC T cells (not recorded which). The receptor source for this set is a man aged 18 to 69 in good health.

This chain uses TRBV19 with TRBJ1-2. The CDR3 runs to 15 residues. The germline CDR1 and CDR2 sequences are LNHDA and SQIVND (reference sequence). CDR3 protein: CASSEMYDSNYGYTF.

Here the CDR3 reads CASSLADGYEQYF. The rearrangement uses TRBV7-3 and TRBJ2-7. This CDR3 spans 13 amino acids. Looked up from germline, CDR1 is SGHTA and CDR2 is FQGTGA.

The chain combines TRBV11-3 with TRBJ2-1; checking the TCRdb D call of TRBD2 is not possible without DNA. Germline CDR1 reads SGHNT; CDR2 reads YENEEA. The CDR3 extends over 16 amino acids. CDR3: CASSPISSGGTNEQFF.

The chain links TRBV6-1 to TRBJ1-1. The CDR3 sequence is 11 residues long. Germline V gives CDR1 MNHNS, CDR2 SASEGT. CDR3 protein: CASSKIAEAFF.

The genes are TRBV5-1 and TRBJ2-1; TCRdb lists TRBD2, though no DNA is available to test this call. This CDR3 has 15 residues. CDR1 and CDR2 (germline): SGHRS, YFSETQ. The CDR3 loop is CASSFRTGLFNEQFF.